This TCR beta chain was retrieved from a study of spatial heterogeneity in lung cancer. Study-level information: Consistent detection of more beta-chain than alpha-chain sequences was observed.

The CDR3 spans 17 residues. Germline CDR1 LNHNV, CDR2 YYDKDF (reference sequence). The germline V and J ends were trimmed by 0 bases and 0 bases, with 12 bases remaining between them. In its sample, this clonotype was seen many times. TCRdb re-analysed the 5' RACE reads in MiXCR, keeping a single row per CDR3 protein. The repertoire holds approximately 44,000 distinct CDR3 sequences, roughly 13% seen once, with approximately 60% in the top ten. The time point denotes: sample taken at primary tumor resection. No cell sorting; template was whole RNA from tumor, lung tissue or PBMC. The donor population consisted of some 70 patients with untreated, early-stage non-small cell lung cancer.

The clonotype comes from a male donor with early-stage non-small cell lung cancer. The rearrangement joins TRBV15 to TRBJ2-4; tentative D call: TRBD2 (5 bases). This sample comprised PBMCs, obtained at surgery. The CDR3 region is CATSRDARAVAKNIQYF. In nucleotides, the CDR3 is TGTGCCACCAGCAGAGATGCGAGGGCTGTAGCCAAAAACATTCAGTACTTC. Using reference TRBV15 and TRBJ2-4 for the parts outside the CDR3, the full variable domain is DAMVIQNPRYQVTQFGKPVTLSCSQTLNHNVMYWYQQKSSQAPKLLFHYYDKDFNNEADTPDNFQSRRPNTSFCFLDIRSPGLGDTAMYLCATSRDARAVAKNIQYFGAGTRLSVL.